The T cell receptor (beta chain) described here comes from a study of T cell repertoires in cytomegalovirus infection. Across the study: An indication of both CMV infection and matching HLA type came from public TCR beta signatures. Study-wide results and caveats: Dominant in the ex vivo response were TCR beta clonotypes restricted by HLA-C and specific for CMV.

Trimming removed 2 bases at V and 2 bases at J, with 10 bases between. CDR3 size: 14 residues. Germline V gene data show CDR1 as SGHVS and CDR2 as FQNEAQ. As to this clonotype: The antigen is not known.

TCRdb passed the reads through MiXCR, listing each CDR3 protein once. Among about 280,000 distinct CDR3 sequences listed, less than 25% were seen once. The starting material was cultured PBMCs, obtained from culture after CMV antigen stimulation. V and J are TRBV7-8 and TRBJ2-7; D not certain. This sequence originates from a human donor in good health (CMV status not recorded). Some clones in this sample may be carry-over from other donors' samples. CDR3 residues: CASSLLGGTYEQYV. The CDR3 region has the DNA TGTGCCAGCAGCTTACTCGGCGGTACCTACGAGCAGTACGTC.